These 5 T cell receptor beta chains originate from one sample sequenced in a study of response to subunit inactivated influenza vaccine (dated by TCRdb to 2017 to 2018). The library was obtained by RT-PCR. These reads were obtained on an Illumina HiSeq 2500. The raw public reads went through TCRdb reprocessing: fastp at Q25, MiXCR clone calling, in-frame beta chains kept. Every CDR3 protein is listed once, alongside the most common genes and DNA of its rows. Recorded for this sample are 500,000 to 600,000 distinct CDR3 sequences; approximately 11% of them occurred a single time. Roughly 9.6% of the sample is in the top ten clones. This same sample was also taken into another study, of T cells expressing NK-cell markers. That second report states: 5'RACE template switching, by which a universal primer site and unique molecular identifiers were added, was used to make TCR beta cDNA libraries.

Sequencing was performed on PBMCs from blood, taken on the day of vaccination. These receptors were obtained from a man aged 50-60 years who received an inactivated influenza vaccine. Donor details come from another sample of the same person, matched by shared clones.

This rearrangement joins TRBV4-1 to TRBJ2-1; D may be TRBD2 (6 bases). Trimming cost V 0 bases and J 4 bases, with 13 bases left between them. The CDR3 consists of 16 residues. Germline CDR1 and CDR2: MGHRA and YSYEKL. The CDR3 loop reads CASSQDWRGMYNEQFF. The CDR3 nucleotides read TGCGCCAGCAGCCAAGATTGGAGGGGTATGTACAATGAGCAGTTCTTC.

The sample holds a few counts of this clonotype. V gene TRBV3-1 combines with J gene TRBJ2-1; D gene uncertain. The V end was cut by 1 base, the J end by 7 bases, with 5 bases between. The CDR3 loop spans 12 amino acids. CDR1 is LGHDT and CDR2 is YNNKEL in the germline V gene (reference sequence). CDR3 nucleotides: TGTGCCAGCAGCCAAGTGACAAATGAGCAGTTCTTC. This translates into CASSQVTNEQFF.

This chain links TRBV5-1 with TRBJ2-3; D might be TRBD2 (6 bases). V lost 1 base to trimming and J lost 6 bases, with 12 bases between them. Germline loops: CDR1 SGHRS, CDR2 YFSETQ. There are 14 residues in the CDR3. CDR3 in amino acids: CASSLWGEHDTQYF. The CDR3 DNA reads TGCGCCAGCAGCTTGTGGGGGGAACACGATACGCAGTATTTT.

The CDR3 nucleotides read TGCAGTGCTCCTAAGGGGCAACTTCTCTCAAATTCACCCCTCCACTTT. The encoded protein is CSAPKGQLLSNSPLHF. J is TRBJ1-6 and V is TRBV20-1; tentative D call: TRBD1 (5 bases). Per germline, CDR1 DFQATT and CDR2 SNEGSKA (reference sequence). The CDR3 spans 16 residues. With 5 bases removed from V and 7 bases from J, the gap between germline ends came to 21 bases.

This clonotype was counted at least ten times. The J gene is TRBJ2-1, the V gene TRBV5-1; D perhaps matches TRBD2 (6 bases). CDR3 length: 16 residues. Trimming took off 3 bases at V and 4 bases at J, with 17 bases between the two ends. CDR1 is SGHRS and CDR2 is YFSETQ in the germline V gene. Here the CDR3 DNA reads TGCGCCAGCAGCTCCCCCTTAGCGGCCAAGTACAATGAGCAGTTCTTC. Its protein is CASSSPLAAKYNEQFF.